Sequencing of this T cell receptor beta chain was carried out in a study of T cells after yellow fever vaccination. Study results and limitations: Post-booster repertoires again held most primary-vaccination clones (about 95% CD4, 80% to 90% CD8).

This clonotype was recorded a few times. Its antigen remains unknown. V lost 3 bases and J lost 8, with 12 bases in between. Per the germline V gene, CDR1 is SGHVS and CDR2 is FQNEAQ. The CDR3 is 13 residues long. TCRdb fed the 5' RACE reads into MiXCR, producing one record per CDR3 protein. Of 450,000 to 600,000 distinct CDR3 sequences in the sample, about 13% were seen once. This sequence joins TRBV7-8 and TRBJ2-3; the D is unclear. The sample was PBMCs, taken on the day of the yellow fever booster vaccination. This TCR was recovered from a man aged 25-40 years who received the YFV17D yellow fever vaccine. The CDR3 DNA reads TGTGCCAGCAGCTTTGATAGGACGGGTACGCAGTATTTT. This encodes CASSFDRTGTQYF.